The 13 T cell receptor beta chains reported below all come from one sample, sequenced in a study of long-term antiretroviral therapy in people with HIV. The immunoSEQ assay was v3.0, run at survey level. TCRdb's table, derived via immunoSEQ multiplex PCR, lists solely in-frame clones and lacks some. This table holds under 50,000 clones, roughly 93% found once. The material was unsorted PBMCs, obtained 9.2 years after starting antiretroviral therapy. These TCRs come from a man in his thirties or forties with HIV.

The chain links TRBV5-5 to TRBJ2-5; D remains ambiguous. The CDR3 is 14 residues long. The germline V gene has CDR1 SGHKS and CDR2 YYEKEE (reference sequence). V was shortened by 4 bases and J by 0 bases, with 10 bases between the two germline ends. The CDR3 DNA follows: TGTGCCAGCAGCCCGACCGACTACCAAGAGACCCAGTACTTC. This codes for CASSPTDYQETQYF.

V is TRBV6-5 and J is TRBJ1-1, with 8 nucleotides matching TRBD1. The CDR3 contains 15 residues. Per germline, CDR1 MNHEY and CDR2 SVGAGI. Trimming removed 2 bases from V and 1 base from J; junction bases left unmatched: 3. CDR3 DNA sequence: TGTGCCAGCAGTTACGCGGGACAGGCGAACACTGAAGCTTTCTTT. This gives the protein CASSYAGQANTEAFF.

This clone was counted a single time. This chain links TRBV5-1 with TRBJ2-5; tentatively, D is TRBD1 (7 bases). The germline V gene has CDR1 SGHRS and CDR2 YFSETQ. This CDR3 spans 14 amino acids. Deletions cut 1 base from V and 3 bases from J, with 10 bases between. CDR3 in amino acids: CASSLFRGEETQYF. The CDR3 DNA is TGCGCCAGCAGCTTGTTCAGGGGGGAAGAGACCCAGTACTTC.

This clone showed up just once. V gene TRBV7-9 combines with J gene TRBJ1-1, with a possible D match to TRBD1 (6 bases). This CDR3 is built from 15 residues. Germline-derived CDR1 and CDR2 are SEHNR and FQNEAQ (reference sequence). Trimming removed 4 bases from V and 4 bases from J, with 16 bases in between. In DNA, the CDR3 is TGTGCCAGCAGCTCTTCGGGGGGCAGGGCCACTGAAGCTTTCTTT. As protein: CASSSSGGRATEAFF.

The chain employs TRBV5-1 and TRBJ2-2; TRBD1 is a possible D gene (5 bases). CDR3 length: 14 amino acids. Deletions cut 0 bases from V and 7 bases from J, with 10 bases between. CDR1 SGHRS and CDR2 YFSETQ come from the germline V gene. CDR3 in amino acids: CASSLEQGGGELFF. The CDR3 DNA reads TGCGCCAGCAGCTTGGAGCAGGGTGGCGGGGAGCTGTTTTTT.

This chain joins TRBV19 and TRBJ1-2; TRBD1 aligns across 7 bases. This CDR3 is 12 amino acids long. Germline CDR1 is LNHDA and CDR2 is SQIVND (reference sequence). With V trimmed by 5 bases and J by 10 bases, 7 bases remained unmatched. CDR3 protein: CASSPRQGPYTF. Written as DNA, the CDR3 is TGTGCCAGTAGTCCCCGACAGGGTCCCTACACCTTC.

The CDR3 loop reads CSVARTAETQYF. CDR3 nucleotides: TGCAGCGTTGCCAGGACAGCGGAGACCCAGTACTTC. The genes are TRBV29-1 and TRBJ2-5, with D possibly matching TRBD1 (6 bases). Germline assignment: CDR1 SQVTM and CDR2 ANQGSEA. The CDR3 extends over 12 amino acids. The V and J ends lost 4 bases and 5 bases respectively, with 11 bases between them.

The J gene is TRBJ2-7, the V gene TRBV10-3, with TRBD1 matching over 9 bases. The V gene's germline CDR1 is ENHRY and CDR2 SYGVKD. V lost 10 bases and J lost 1; bases outside the gene matches: 11. The CDR3 has 15 residues. The CDR3 protein is CATRRTGDGSYEQYF. Written as DNA, the CDR3 is TGTGCCACCCGAAGGACAGGGGACGGGTCCTACGAGCAGTACTTC.

The genes are TRBV9 and TRBJ2-3; D is perhaps TRBD2 (6 bases). V was cut by 4 bases and J by 5 bases, with 14 bases left in between. CDR3 length: 14 amino acids. Germline V gene lookup returns CDR1 SGDLS and CDR2 YYNGEE. The CDR3 protein is CASSHPGERDTQYF. The CDR3 DNA is TGTGCCAGCAGCCACCCGGGAGAGAGAGATACGCAGTATTTT.

This chain uses TRBV7-9 with TRBJ2-3; maybe TRBD2 (6 bases). CDR1 and CDR2 from the germline V gene are SEHNR and FQNEAQ (reference sequence). Trimming left V 2 bases short and J 4 bases short, with 7 bases between. This CDR3 comprises 13 residues. The CDR3: CASSLSGSDTQYF. The CDR3 region has the DNA TGTGCCAGCAGCTTAAGCGGGTCAGATACGCAGTATTTT.

Only one count was recorded for this clone. The chain uses TRBV10-3 and TRBJ1-1; unclear D gene. The CDR3 is 13 residues long. Trimming cost V 2 bases and J 11 bases, with 15 bases left between them. Germline loops: CDR1 ENHRY, CDR2 SYGVKD. The CDR3 bases are TGTGCCATCAGTGAGGCCTTGGGGTTTGGGGCTTTCTTT. Translated: CAISEALGFGAFF.

This clone was counted a few times. The gene calls are TRBV6-1 and TRBJ1-6, with 10 bases fitting TRBD1. Germline CDR1 is MNHNS and CDR2 is SASEGT. CDR3 size: 15 residues. The junction had 9 bases not matched to a gene; V was cut back by 6 bases and J by 10 bases. The CDR3 sequence: CASSLKTGGWSPLHF. CDR3 nucleotide sequence: TGTGCCAGCAGCCTCAAGACAGGGGGCTGGTCACCCCTCCACTTT.

The gene calls are TRBV19 and TRBJ2-6, with 7 positions matching TRBD2. The CDR3 runs 19 residues. The V segment lost 6 bases and the J segment 3 bases; nucleotides outside the gene matches: 17. Germline V gene sequence: CDR1 LNHDA, CDR2 SQIVND (reference sequence). CDR3: CASRMGAGPLLDGANVLTF. The CDR3, as DNA: TGTGCCAGTAGGATGGGAGCGGGACCGCTTCTTGATGGGGCCAACGTCCTGACTTTC.